This T cell receptor (beta chain) was sequenced for a study of T cell responses to AZD1222 COVID-19 vaccine. Overall study context: Second-dose intervals of approximately 4 or approximately 12 weeks were pooled.

Measured with immunoSEQ multiplex PCR; TCRdb has only the in-frame clones, and not every one. The sample shows approximately 160,000 clones, approximately 90% of them seen only once. V was clipped by 0 bases and J by 5 bases, with 13 bases between them. The CDR3 covers 15 residues. Germline-derived CDR1 and CDR2 are GTSNPN and SVGIG (reference sequence). Study-wide points: After two AZD1222 doses, spike-specific TCR breadth and depth rose versus day 0.

This clone was observed a single time. As yet, its antigen is unknown. The receptor's source is an adult in good health. This specimen was peripheral blood, taken on day 0 of AZD1222 vaccination. The chain links TRBV30 to TRBJ2-2; D remains unclear. CDR3 sequence reads: CAWSVPKAFTGELFF. CDR3 in DNA: TGTGCCTGGAGTGTACCAAAGGCATTTACCGGGGAGCTGTTTTTT.